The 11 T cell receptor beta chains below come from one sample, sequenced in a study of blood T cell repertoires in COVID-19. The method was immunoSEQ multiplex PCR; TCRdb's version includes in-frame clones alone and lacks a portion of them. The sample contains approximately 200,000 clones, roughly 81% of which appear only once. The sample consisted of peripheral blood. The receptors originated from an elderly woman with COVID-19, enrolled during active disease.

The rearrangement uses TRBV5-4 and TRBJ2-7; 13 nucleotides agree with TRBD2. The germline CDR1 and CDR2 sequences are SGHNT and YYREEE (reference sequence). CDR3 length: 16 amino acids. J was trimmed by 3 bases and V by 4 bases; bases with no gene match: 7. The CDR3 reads CASSRGTSGAFYEQYF. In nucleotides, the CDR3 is TGTGCCAGCAGCCGGGGGACTAGCGGGGCTTTCTACGAGCAGTACTTC.

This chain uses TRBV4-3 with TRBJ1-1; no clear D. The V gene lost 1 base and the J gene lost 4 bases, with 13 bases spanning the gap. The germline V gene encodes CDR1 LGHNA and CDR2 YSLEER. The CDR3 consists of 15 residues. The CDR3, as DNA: TGCGCCAGCAGCCAAGGCATCCGGTATGGCACTGAAGCTTTCTTT. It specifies CASSQGIRYGTEAFF.

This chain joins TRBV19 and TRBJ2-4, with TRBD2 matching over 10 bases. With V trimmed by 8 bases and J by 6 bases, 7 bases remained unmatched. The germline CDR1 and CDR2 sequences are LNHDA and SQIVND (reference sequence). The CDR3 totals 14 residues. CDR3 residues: CASRASGGLNIQYF. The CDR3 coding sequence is TGTGCCAGTCGTGCTAGCGGGGGCCTAAACATTCAGTACTTC.

CDR3 nucleotides: TGTGCCAGCAGCCAGTGGGACCCACCCCCCGGCAGCGGGGGCTACACCTTC. This gives the protein CASSQWDPPPGSGGYTF. This chain connects TRBV4-2 to TRBJ1-2; possibly TRBD1 for D (5 bases). This CDR3 contains 17 residues. Germline loops: CDR1 LGHNA, CDR2 YNFKEQ. Trimming left V 3 bases short and J 8 bases short, with 25 bases between.

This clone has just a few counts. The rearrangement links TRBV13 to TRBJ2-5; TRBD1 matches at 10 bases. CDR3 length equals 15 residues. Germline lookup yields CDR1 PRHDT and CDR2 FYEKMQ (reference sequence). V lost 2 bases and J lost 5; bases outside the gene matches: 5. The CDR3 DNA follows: TGTGCCAGCAGCTTATCCGACAGGGGGCTCGAGACCCAGTACTTC. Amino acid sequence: CASSLSDRGLETQYF.

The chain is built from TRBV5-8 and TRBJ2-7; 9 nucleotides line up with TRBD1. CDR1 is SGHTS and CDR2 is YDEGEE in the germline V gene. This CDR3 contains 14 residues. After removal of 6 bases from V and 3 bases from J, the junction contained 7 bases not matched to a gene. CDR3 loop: CASTKGQGRYEQYF. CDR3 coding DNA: TGTGCCAGCACAAAAGGACAGGGGCGCTACGAGCAGTACTTC.

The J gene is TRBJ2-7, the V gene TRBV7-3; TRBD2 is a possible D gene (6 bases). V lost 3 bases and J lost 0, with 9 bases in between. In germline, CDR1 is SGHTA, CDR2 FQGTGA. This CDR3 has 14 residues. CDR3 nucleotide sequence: TGTGCCAGCAGCTTGGGACTGCACTCCTACGAGCAGTACTTC. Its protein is CASSLGLHSYEQYF. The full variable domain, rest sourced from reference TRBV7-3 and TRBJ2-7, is GAGVSQTPSNKVTEKGKYVELRCDPISGHTALYWYRQSLGQGPEFLIYFQGTGAADDSGLPNDRFFAVRPEGSVSTLKIQRTERGDSAVYLCASSLGLHSYEQYFGPGTRLTVT.

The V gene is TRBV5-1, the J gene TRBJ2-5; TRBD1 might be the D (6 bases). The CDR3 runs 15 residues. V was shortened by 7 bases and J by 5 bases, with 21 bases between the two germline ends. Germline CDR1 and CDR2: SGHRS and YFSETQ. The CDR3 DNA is TGCGCCAGCGGGACAAGTGGGAGCCTAGGGGAGACCCAGTACTTC. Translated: CASGTSGSLGETQYF.

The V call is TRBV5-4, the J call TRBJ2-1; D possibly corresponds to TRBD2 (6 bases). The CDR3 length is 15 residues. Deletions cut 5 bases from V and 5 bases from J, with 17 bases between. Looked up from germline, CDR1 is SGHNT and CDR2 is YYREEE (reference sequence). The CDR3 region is CASSMDYLVHNEQFF. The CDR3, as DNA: TGTGCCAGCAGTATGGACTACCTAGTACACAATGAGCAGTTCTTC. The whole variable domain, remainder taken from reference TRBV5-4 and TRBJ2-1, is ETGVTQSPTHLIKTRGQQVTLRCSSQSGHNTVSWYQQALGQGPQFIFQYYREEENGRGNFPPRFSGLQFPNYSSELNVNALELDDSALYLCASSMDYLVHNEQFFGPGTRLTVL.

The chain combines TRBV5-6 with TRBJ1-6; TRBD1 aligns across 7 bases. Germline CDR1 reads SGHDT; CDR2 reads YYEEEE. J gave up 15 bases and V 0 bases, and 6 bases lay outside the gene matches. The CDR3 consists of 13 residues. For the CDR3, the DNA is TGTGCCAGCAGCTTGGAGACAGGGTTGTTCCTCCACTTT. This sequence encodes CASSLETGLFLHF.

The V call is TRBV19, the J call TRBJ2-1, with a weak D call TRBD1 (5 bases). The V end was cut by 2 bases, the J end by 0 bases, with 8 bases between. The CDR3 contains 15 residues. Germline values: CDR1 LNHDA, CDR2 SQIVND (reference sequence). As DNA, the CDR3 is TGTGCCAGTAGTATACAGGGCGGCTCCTACAATGAGCAGTTCTTC. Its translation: CASSIQGGSYNEQFF.